One and the same sample provided the 31 T cell receptor beta chains below, sequenced in a study of blood T cell repertoires in COVID-19 (dated by TCRdb to about 2020). The protocol used for the library was the immunoSEQ multiplex PCR assay. TCRdb's version of the immuneACCESS table is confined to in-frame rearrangements and falls short of the full clone set. An unresolved V gene accounts for under half of the shortfall where checked; the remainder is of unknown origin. Recorded for this sample are about 100,000 clones; more than 75% of them occurred a single time. The ten largest make up 7% to 9% of the sample. The specimen sequenced was peripheral blood. The receptors derive from a man aged 25 to 40 in a cohort sampled during active COVID-19.

The J gene is TRBJ2-4, the V gene TRBV20-1; a weak D match, TRBD2 (5 bases). CDR3 length: 14 residues. V was cut by 3 bases and J by 4 bases, with 13 bases left in between. Germline V gene sequence: CDR1 DFQATT, CDR2 SNEGSKA (reference sequence). CDR3 in amino acids: CSASQRPPKNIQYF. The CDR3 coding sequence is TGCAGTGCTAGTCAGCGGCCACCGAAAAACATTCAGTACTTC.

The rearrangement uses TRBV5-6 and TRBJ2-3; a possible D gene is TRBD2 (6 bases). This CDR3 has 17 amino acids. CDR1 SGHDT and CDR2 YYEEEE come from the germline V gene. V lost 0 bases to trimming and J lost 9 bases, with 23 bases between them. This chain's CDR3 is CASSLVGPGRGKYTQYF. Here the CDR3 DNA reads TGTGCCAGCAGCTTGGTGGGGCCGGGACGGGGGAAATACACGCAGTATTTT. Full variable domain (rest looked up from reference TRBV5-6 and TRBJ2-3): DAGVTQSPTHLIKTRGQQVTLRCSPKSGHDTVSWYQQALGQGPQFIFQYYEEEERQRGNFPDRFSGHQFPNYSSELNVNALLLGDSALYLCASSLVGPGRGKYTQYFGPGTRLTVL.

The rearrangement uses TRBV20-1 and TRBJ1-2, with no clear D. The CDR3 loop spans 15 amino acids. Germline-derived CDR1 and CDR2 are DFQATT and SNEGSKA (reference sequence). V was pared by 3 bases and J by 0 bases, with 14 bases between. CDR3 residues: CSASREVIPNYGYTF. In DNA form, the CDR3 reads TGCAGTGCTAGTCGTGAGGTCATCCCTAACTATGGCTACACCTTC.

The chain uses TRBV5-6 and TRBJ2-1; D is possibly TRBD2 (6 bases). The CDR3 totals 15 residues. Germline V lookup: CDR1 SGHDT, CDR2 YYEEEE. V gave up 3 bases and J gave up 7 bases, with 17 bases separating them. The CDR3 region is CASSWGVGQRNEQFF. CDR3 DNA sequence: TGTGCCAGCAGCTGGGGGGTAGGGCAGCGGAATGAGCAGTTCTTC.

V gene TRBV11-2 combines with J gene TRBJ2-3, with TRBD2 matching 12 bases. The germline CDR1 and CDR2 sequences are SGHAT and FQNNGV. J was trimmed by 8 bases and V by 0 bases; bases with no gene match: 3. This CDR3 has 15 residues. CDR3 DNA: TGTGCCAGCAGCTTAGACCTAGCGGGGGGGCCTACGCAGTATTTT. Its protein product is CASSLDLAGGPTQYF.

The gene calls are TRBV11-2 and TRBJ2-3, with D possibly being TRBD1 (5 bases). The V and J ends lost 5 bases and 4 bases respectively, with 19 bases between them. This CDR3 has 16 amino acids. CDR1 is SGHAT and CDR2 is FQNNGV in the germline V gene. The CDR3 region is CASSPAVPGMADTQYF. The CDR3 DNA is TGTGCCAGCAGCCCCGCGGTGCCAGGGATGGCAGATACGCAGTATTTT.

V is TRBV3-1 (or the pseudogene TRBV3-2) and J is TRBJ2-7; 8 bases agree with TRBD1. The germline V gene has CDR1 LGHDT and CDR2 YNNKEL (reference sequence). The CDR3 totals 15 residues. J was trimmed by 3 bases and V by 6 bases; bases with no gene match: 10. CDR3 sequence: CASRIDRGVFYEQYF. Written as DNA, the CDR3 is TGTGCCAGCAGAATCGACAGGGGTGTCTTCTACGAGCAGTACTTC.

V usage is TRBV6-1 and J usage is TRBJ1-2; D is unclear. CDR1 MNHNS and CDR2 SASEGT come from the germline V gene. The CDR3 spans 12 residues. The germline V and J ends were trimmed by 2 bases and 7 bases, with 8 bases remaining between them. The CDR3 region has the DNA TGTGCCAGCAGTGAAAGCACGGGTGGCTACACCTTC. This translates into CASSESTGGYTF.

The chain couples TRBV9 to TRBJ1-6; 8 nucleotides match TRBD1. Trimming took 3 bases from V and 10 from J; bases not matched to a gene: 9. Germline CDR1 SGDLS, CDR2 YYNGEE. The CDR3 length is 15 residues. CDR3 sequence (DNA): TGTGCCAGCAGCGCCCGACAGGGGATCATCTCACCCCTCCACTTT. Translating it yields CASSARQGIISPLHF.

V gene TRBV29-1 combines with J gene TRBJ2-2; 7 bases agree with TRBD1. The germline V gene encodes CDR1 SQVTM and CDR2 ANQGSEA. The V segment lost 7 bases and the J segment 2 bases; nucleotides outside the gene matches: 7. The CDR3 loop spans 14 amino acids. This CDR3 reads CSASRDSNTGELFF. The CDR3 region has the DNA TGCAGCGCTAGCAGGGACAGCAACACCGGGGAGCTGTTTTTT.

This clone showed up just a few times. The rearrangement joins TRBV10-1 to TRBJ1-2; unclear D gene. The germline V gene has CDR1 WNHNN and CDR2 SYGVQD (reference sequence). The V gene lost 2 bases and the J gene lost 4 bases, with 8 bases spanning the gap. The CDR3 loop spans 13 amino acids. The CDR3: CASSESTGYGYTF. The CDR3 DNA follows: TGCGCCAGCAGTGAGAGTACGGGCTATGGCTACACCTTC.

This chain joins TRBV29-1 and TRBJ2-4, with 7 bases lining up with TRBD2. Per the germline V gene, CDR1 is SQVTM and CDR2 is ANQGSEA. The CDR3 sequence is 13 residues long. With V trimmed by 3 bases and J by 4 bases, 3 bases remained unmatched. In nucleotides, the CDR3 is TGCAGCGTTGACGGGGAGGGTAAAAACATTCAGTACTTC. Translating it yields CSVDGEGKNIQYF.

This clone came up once. The CDR3 reads CASSSGIGNTIYF. As DNA, the CDR3 is TGTGCCAGCAGCTCAGGGATTGGAAACACCATATATTTT. The chain links TRBV27 to TRBJ1-3; possibly TRBD1 for D (5 bases). CDR3 length: 13 residues. V lost 6 bases, J lost 3 bases, and 9 bases lay in between. Per germline, CDR1 MNHEY and CDR2 SMNVEV (reference sequence).

This clone occurred many times. V gene TRBV7-9 combines with J gene TRBJ1-4, with a weak D call TRBD1 (6 bases). This CDR3 region has 17 residues. V lost 4 bases and J 6 bases, leaving 21 bases between the germline ends. Germline assignment: CDR1 SEHNR and CDR2 FQNEAQ (reference sequence). DNA for the CDR3: TGTGCCAGCAGCTCACCCCCAGGGGTTCGCATCCATGAAAAACTGTTTTTT. As protein: CASSSPPGVRIHEKLFF.

The rearrangement uses TRBV6-5 and TRBJ2-7, with D possibly being TRBD2 (6 bases). Trimming took off 4 bases at V and 3 bases at J, with 13 bases between the two ends. This CDR3 region has 14 residues. Germline CDR1 reads MNHEY; CDR2 reads SVGAGI. The CDR3: CASSSGVGDYEQYF. Here the CDR3 DNA reads TGTGCCAGCAGTTCGGGGGTGGGGGACTACGAGCAGTACTTC.

The chain links TRBV18 to TRBJ2-7; D is unresolved. With 6 bases removed from V and 2 bases from J, the gap between germline ends came to 5 bases. Germline CDR1 KGHSH, CDR2 LQKENI. The CDR3 has 11 residues. The CDR3 nucleotides read TGTGCCAGCTCTCAGGCCTACGAGCAGTACTTC. Encoded protein: CASSQAYEQYF.

The genes are TRBV9 and TRBJ2-1, with D uncertain. The CDR3 extends over 15 amino acids. Trimming cost V 0 bases and J 1 base, with 8 bases left between them. Germline V gene lookup returns CDR1 SGDLS and CDR2 YYNGEE. Here the CDR3 DNA reads TGTGCCAGCAGCGTAGGTCCGGTTTCCTACAATGAGCAGTTCTTC. Translated, it gives CASSVGPVSYNEQFF.

This chain links TRBV7-2 with TRBJ1-2; D possibly corresponds to TRBD1 (5 bases). Germline V gene lookup returns CDR1 SGHTA and CDR2 FQGNSA. The CDR3 has 15 residues. Between the trimmed V and J ends, which lost 5 bases and 4 bases, there was a span of 17 bases. The DNA for the CDR3 is TGTGCCAGCAGCCCTGGGGAGGGGCAGGGCTATGGCTACACCTTC. Translation gives CASSPGEGQGYGYTF.

The rearrangement links TRBV18 to TRBJ2-1; TRBD2 matches 8 bases. V gave up 3 bases and J gave up 9 bases; unmatched junction bases: 10. Germline CDR1 reads KGHSH; CDR2 reads LQKENI. There are 15 residues in the CDR3. The CDR3 DNA sequence: TGTGCCAGCTCACCCCCAGCGGGGGTATTCGGTGAGCAGTTCTTC. Encoded protein: CASSPPAGVFGEQFF.

This clone has just one count. The V gene is TRBV29-1, the J gene TRBJ2-3, with 10 nucleotides matching TRBD1. Germline assignment: CDR1 SQVTM and CDR2 ANQGSEA. This CDR3 contains 17 residues. With 5 bases clipped from V and 6 bases from J, the junction kept 17 bases outside the gene matches. The CDR3 sequence: CSVNTAIDRGRGDTQYF. The CDR3 region has the DNA TGCAGCGTTAACACCGCGATAGACAGGGGGCGCGGTGATACGCAGTATTTT.

In nucleotides, the CDR3 is TGTGCCAGCCTGGGGCAGGGGGTTGGGGGCTACACCTTC. Amino acids: CASLGQGVGGYTF. The chain employs TRBV2 and TRBJ1-2; 7 bases line up with TRBD1. Germline V gene data show CDR1 as SNHLY and CDR2 as FYNNEI. Losses at the gene ends were 8 bases for V and 8 bases for J; bases not matched to a gene: 11. The CDR3 spans 13 residues.

Only one count was recorded for this clone. This chain links TRBV6-2 or TRBV6-3 with TRBJ1-3; D is unclear. V was trimmed by 4 bases and J by 0 bases, leaving 13 bases between them. CDR3 length: 16 amino acids. Germline CDR1 is MNHEY and CDR2 is SVGEGT. CDR3 coding DNA: TGTGCCAGCAGTTCGGGGTCGGGAGTCTCTGGAAACACCATATATTTT. It specifies CASSSGSGVSGNTIYF.

The chain combines TRBV5-4 with TRBJ2-3; D uncertain. The CDR3 spans 13 residues. Germline V gene data show CDR1 as SGHNT and CDR2 as YYREEE (reference sequence). V lost 4 bases and J lost 0, with 6 bases in between. Written as DNA, the CDR3 is TGTGCCAGCAGCCTCCTAAGCACAGATACGCAGTATTTT. Translating it yields CASSLLSTDTQYF.

This rearrangement joins TRBV5-1 to TRBJ2-7; TRBD2 might be the D (7 bases). Trimming pared 8 bases from V and 0 bases from J, leaving 18 bases between. Germline CDR1 is SGHRS and CDR2 is YFSETQ. The CDR3 sequence is 15 residues long. The CDR3, as DNA: TGCGCCAGTTCGTTTGCGGGGGCGAACTCCTACGAGCAGTACTTC. Encoded protein: CASSFAGANSYEQYF.

CDR3 sequence reads: CASSLGTQYEQYF. The CDR3 region has the DNA TGCGCCAGCAGCTTGGGGACTCAGTACGAGCAGTACTTC. The chain recombines TRBV5-1 with TRBJ2-7, with D possibly matching TRBD2 (5 bases). Germline assignment: CDR1 SGHRS and CDR2 YFSETQ. The length of the CDR3 is 13 residues. Trimming took off 0 bases at V and 4 bases at J, with 8 bases between the two ends.

The gene calls are TRBV12-5 and TRBJ1-5, with TRBD1 as a possible D gene (6 bases). CDR3 length equals 19 residues. V shed 5 bases and J shed 1 base, with 24 bases lying between them. Germline lookup yields CDR1 LGHNT and CDR2 FRNRAP. CDR3 protein: CASGRGKTGVRGSNQPQHF. CDR3 sequence (DNA): TGTGCTAGTGGTCGAGGGAAGACAGGTGTTAGGGGGAGCAATCAGCCCCAGCATTTT.

V and J are TRBV5-1 and TRBJ2-4, with D possibly being TRBD1 (5 bases). In germline, CDR1 is SGHRS, CDR2 YFSETQ. This CDR3 region has 17 residues. The V end was cut by 2 bases, the J end by 0 bases, with 15 bases between. The CDR3 is CASSLGVVRIAKNIQYF. CDR3 DNA: TGCGCCAGCAGCTTAGGGGTGGTCAGGATAGCCAAAAACATTCAGTACTTC.

J is TRBJ2-1 and V is TRBV5-4; TRBD2 is a possible D gene (6 bases). Germline lookup yields CDR1 SGHNT and CDR2 YYREEE (reference sequence). V lost 4 bases to trimming and J lost 10 bases, with 15 bases between them. CDR3 length: 13 amino acids. CDR3 DNA: TGTGCCAGCAGCATAGTTGGAGGGAGAGAGCAGTTCTTC. Its translation: CASSIVGGREQFF. The full variable domain, its missing parts supplied by reference TRBV5-4 and TRBJ2-1, is ETGVTQSPTHLIKTRGQQVTLRCSSQSGHNTVSWYQQALGQGPQFIFQYYREEENGRGNFPPRFSGLQFPNYSSELNVNALELDDSALYLCASSIVGGREQFFGPGTRLTVL.

V is TRBV4-3 and J is TRBJ2-4; 9 positions agree with TRBD1. Trimming took 1 base from V and 9 from J; bases not matched to a gene: 13. Germline V lookup: CDR1 LGHNA, CDR2 YSLEER. This CDR3 comprises 17 residues. The CDR3 region is CASSQGLGQGGGSIQYF. DNA for the CDR3: TGCGCCAGCAGCCAAGGTCTGGGACAGGGAGGCGGGAGCATTCAGTACTTC.

This clone was detected only once. This chain links TRBV5-4 with TRBJ2-5, with TRBD2 matching 8 bases. J gave up 4 bases and V 2 bases, and 7 bases lay outside the gene matches. Per germline, CDR1 SGHNT and CDR2 YYREEE (reference sequence). This CDR3 contains 15 residues. The CDR3 loop reads CASSFRSGEGETQYF. The DNA of the CDR3 is TGTGCCAGCAGCTTTCGTAGCGGGGAGGGAGAGACCCAGTACTTC.

V is TRBV5-1 and J is TRBJ2-3, with TRBD2 matching 7 bases. The germline gives CDR1 SGHRS, CDR2 YFSETQ. This CDR3 is 17 amino acids long. V shed 6 bases, J shed 1 base, and the junction held 14 bases outside the gene matches. The CDR3 nucleotides read TGCGCCAGCACCCCGACGGGGGGAACGGGGGGCACAGATACGCAGTATTTT. Protein product: CASTPTGGTGGTDTQYF.